The clone carrying this T cell receptor (beta chain) came up a few times. Its antigen is still unknown. This sample stems from a study of blood T cells in healthy people across ages. A sample-barcoded 5' primer and a J-beta primer mix were used in a second PCR of about 6 to 11 cycles. From the 5' RACE reads, TCRdb called clonotypes with MiXCR, one entry per CDR3 protein. The profile covers around 2 million distinct CDR3 sequences, with about two fifths appearing a single time and around 23% taken by the ten largest. General study points: Estimates drawn from one million T cells were deemed to understate diversity.

In each sample, at least 7 million PBMCs were isolated. V was cut by 7 bases and J by 4 bases, with 19 bases left in between. There are 15 residues in the CDR3. Sequenced material: blood. This chain joins TRBV12-3 or TRBV12-4 and TRBJ2-5, with a weak D call TRBD2 (5 bases). This clonotype was sampled from a human donor in good health. This CDR3 is CASTRSGSEGETQYF. The CDR3 DNA reads TGTGCCAGCACTAGAAGTGGGAGTGAGGGAGAGACCCAGTACTTC.